The text below deals with one T cell receptor (beta chain). It has no known antigen specificity. Base qualities are not provided; no much larger clone lies one nucleotide away. CDR1 MNHEY and CDR2 SVGAGI are derived from the germline V gene. Measured from the cysteine to the phenylalanine, the CDR3 is 15 residues long. Solely the CDR3 DNA is kept, with 45 bases framed from the first base. V was cut back by 5 bases and J by 9 bases, leaving a gap of 17 bases between them. The library came from the immunoSEQ multiplex PCR assay. For the multiplex PCR, a mixture combining 60 forward primers for TCR Vbeta segments and 13 reverse primers for TCR Jbeta segments was used. The CDR3 region of rearranged TCR beta genes was amplified from genomic DNA by a multiplex PCR assay. The amplified TCR beta libraries were sequenced on the Illumina HiSeq System as 87-base-pair reads. The authors' pipeline ran thus. Across the 670 or so repertoires, a later analysis counted 80 million or so unique TCR beta chains, approximately 12 million of which were shared by at least two donors. To remove PCR and sequencing errors, raw reads were error-corrected and collapsed into unique sequences using a nearest-neighbor algorithm that merged closely related sequences. To assign V, D and J gene segments, CDR3 sequences were aligned to IMGT reference sequences. For a sequence to be retained, a match of at least six nucleotides was required to both a V gene segment and a J gene segment. A rearrangement counted as productive if the CDR3 had no stop codons and remained in frame with V and J, and every other rearrangement counted as non-productive. Following IMGT convention, CDR3 was defined as the stretch from the second conserved V-encoded cysteine to the conserved J-encoded phenylalanine. Sequences without an unambiguous match to a single V gene segment were excluded from the earlier analysis of several hundred of the donors. In an earlier analysis of 587 of the donors, V segments were called functional above 56.7% productive rearrangements and were called segregating when the between-donor standard deviation exceeded 5%. A statistical classification framework was built for diagnosing cytomegalovirus status from the catalog of TCR beta chain sequences. In a later analysis, TCR nucleotide sequences were compared against IMGT/GENE-DB human TR gene sequences so that V and J genes could be assigned. The TCRdist pipeline was used in a later analysis to assign CDR3 sequences and most-parsimonious VDJ recombination scenarios. A later analysis defined each TCR beta chain by its CDR3 amino acid sequence plus V-gene family, and excluded reads lacking a unique V-gene family. In a later analysis, 450 to 600 highly shared, low-generation-probability nucleotide sequences were removed to address suspected cross-contamination and a sequencing artifact. A later analysis calculated a clonal expansion index for each public chain from normalized within-repertoire ranks of inferred template counts. In a later analysis, generation probabilities were computed using a VDJ recombination model fitted to out-of-frame rearrangements, and the results were checked against IGoR. A later analysis scored TCR-TCR, TCR-HLA and TCR-CMV co-occurrence with hypergeometric tests, applying a repertoire-size bias correction to TCR pairs. False discovery rates were estimated in a later analysis by permuting HLA or CMV assignments 20 times. A later analysis grouped co-occurring TCRs with DBSCAN, adding TCRdist sequence similarity when clustering within HLA-allele-positive subsets. For co-occurrence clustering, repertoires with fewer than 30,000 or more than 120,000 public chains were excluded, along with four or five repertoires with anomalous nucleotide sharing. TCRdb took over this immuneACCESS table, retaining in-frame rearrangements with V and J assigned. Such tables are incomplete; in checked studies, under half of the missing clones stem from an unresolved V gene, and the remainder is unexplained. V, J and clone size are those of that table, while D and trimming were read from the DNA. The table for this sample lists roughly 60,000 clones; 75% to 85% of them were counted only once. The leading ten clones occupy roughly 4.5% of the sample.

The cohort comprised around 690 healthy bone marrow donors. At the time of sampling, all cohort members were nominally healthy, though unrecorded immune exposures were likely present. The donor was CMV seronegative and was included in the group of hundreds of seronegative cohort members. A peripheral blood sample was collected from each donor, and TCR beta sequencing was performed on peripheral blood mononuclear cells. The Qiagen DNeasy Blood Extraction Kit was used to extract genomic DNA from the blood cell samples. This record comes from a study of cytomegalovirus exposure and HLA in healthy donors (dated by TCRdb to 2016 to 2017). Regarding the research as a whole: An earlier analysis of some 500 of the donors reported 276 Gb of sequence data and roughly 100 million unique TCR beta sequences from about 180 million T cells. The study combined high-throughput TCR immunosequencing, statistical association of individual TCRs with disease status, and machine learning to predict cytomegalovirus infection status. All discovery cohort repertoires had been generated on a single sequencing platform. Five DR-DQ haplotypes were handled as single units for association and clustering, since linkage in the cohort was strong. The study aimed to test whether cataloging public T cell receptors could reveal signatures of past pathogen exposure. Typing coverage varied by locus: roughly 629-640 donors for A, B, C, DRB1 and DQB1; some 520 for DQA1; some 610 for DPA1; around 450 for DPB1. Both class I and class II loci were covered by HLA typing, at four-digit resolution. A later genetic analysis used genome-wide SNP genotypes for about three fifths of the roughly 700 donors, treating that subset as a discovery cohort. An earlier analysis of around 580 of the donors used high-throughput TCR beta sequencing to judge whether each TCR beta V gene segment behaved as functional or pseudogenic. Rather than drawing on any new phenotypic data, the later analysis identified candidate immune exposures from TCR beta sequences and the way those sequences occurred across donors. Along with the approximately 650-subject first cohort, a separate validation cohort of some 130 different subjects was used. Among some 400 genotyped donors of the cohort, an average of roughly 230,000 unique TCR beta nucleotide sequences was sequenced per donor, of which approximately 18% were non-productive. Of the roughly 400 genotyped donors, 81% fell in the genetic ancestry cluster associated with self-reported Caucasian donors. A later analysis re-analyzed previously published TCR beta repertoires from approximately 700 donors and added high-resolution HLA genotyping to study TCR occurrence patterns. The study used immunosequencing to profile the T cell repertoires of 600 to 850 subjects and linked those repertoires to cytomegalovirus serostatus. An early release covering over 500 HLA-typed donors comprised about 300 gigabases of sequencing data and around 85 million unique TCR sequences. Donor age, sex, ethnicity and CMV serostatus were compiled alongside the repertoire data. The full study reports these points: The authors suggested that the approach could potentially be generalized to other disease states and immunological phenotypes. The cohort was sequenced for TCR beta chains only, and without alpha or paired-chain data the features that could be detected were limited. While some public TCRs were present in many individuals, most TCR sequences turned up only very rarely across donors. Correlated functional status among segregating V segments might be attributable to linkage disequilibrium, but an unknown experimental factor could not be ruled out. Assigning TCR associations to individual alleles was difficult when HLA alleles, especially DR and DQ, strongly co-occurred. A cluster of highly shared sequence variants was judged likely to be a technical artifact of the sequencing pipeline. A later analysis found that most CMV-associated TCR beta chains appeared HLA-restricted, with HLA associations seemingly driven largely by CMV exposure. Roughly uniform sequencing depth across donors was assumed in presence/absence analyses, although this assumption may not hold. The earlier analysis of 587 of the donors excluded roughly 16 rarely observed V segments, including chromosome 9 orphons, because counts were too low. A further reported finding was that TCR beta sequences accurately predicted the HLA-A and HLA-B alleles for most subjects in the first cohort. A later analysis reported that several top co-occurrence clusters appeared linked to parvovirus B19, influenza, CMV and Epstein-Barr virus. A later genetic analysis associated a missense DCLRE1C variant with V-gene and J-gene trimming of TCR beta chains, and an independent cohort replicated the association. In both the original and validation cohorts, the classifier was reported to diagnose cytomegalovirus status with high specificity and sensitivity. Three of the identified cytomegalovirus-associated TCR beta chains were confirmed in vitro to be specific for cytomegalovirus antigens. In a later analysis, HLA-associated TCR beta chains showed more clonal expansion and lower generation probabilities than non-associated chains that were equally common. The study gave a list of 150 to 200 TCR beta chains associated with cytomegalovirus. According to a later genetic analysis, donors in an Asian-associated ancestry cluster had fewer N-insertions in productive TCRs than the approximately 700-donor mean. In a later analysis, TCR association rates were found to vary across HLA loci, with the most associated TCRs seen for DRB1 alleles and the fewest for HLA-C alleles. Some IMGT-functional V segments, including TRBV6-2 and TRBV6-3, could not be told apart with the 87-base-pair reads, so those segments were excluded. Because some donors lacked HLA typing at each locus, the association tests relied only on the typed subset. The only immune exposure information available for the cohort was CMV serostatus. In an earlier analysis of 587 of the donors, most TCR beta V segments appeared in productive rearrangements about 87% or about 30% of the time, broadly matching IMGT annotations. A later analysis associated 16,951 TCR beta sequences with specific HLA alleles at a false discovery rate of 0.05.

The sample was PBMCs. The rearranged chain carries TRBV6-5 and TRBJ1-6, with no confident D gene call. The sequence derives from a man in his thirties or forties in good health and CMV-seronegative. The CDR3 reads as follows: CASSKRPRMGSPLHF. The DNA is TGTGCCAGCAGTAAACGGCCCAGGATGGGTTCACCCCTCCACTTT.